This T cell receptor (beta chain) appears in the sequencing data of a study of blood T cell repertoires in COVID-19 (dated by TCRdb to the early 2020s). A note on the overall study: Samples from collaborators originated in the United States, Italy and Spain and spanned both the acute and convalescent phases of COVID-19. The samples were drawn from two sources: the first 160 participants of the ongoing ImmuneRACE study, and approximately 1,300 subjects contributed by 6 global collaborators. The repertoires were made available in a free public database intended to serve as a resource for research on the immune response to SARS-CoV-2. HLA class I and class II types, where available, came from metadata supplied by the sample provider rather than from assay-based typing. The prospective study material was composed of cDNA or gDNA derived from T cells, B-cell-depleted T cells, or PBMCs. Subjects who had been exposed to COVID-19, were actively infected with it, or had recovered from it provided the deeply sampled blood TCRbeta repertoires that made up the dataset. The sample metadata nearly always contained a de-identified subject ID, COVID-19 status, age in years and sex. Study-wide findings and limitations: How much clinical and demographic metadata was included differed by source and by participant, and the metadata was provided uncurated.

The CDR3 spans 15 residues, from the cysteine through the phenylalanine. Solely the CDR3 DNA is kept, with 45 bases framed from the first base. CDR1 and CDR2 (SGHRS, YFSETQ) derive from the germline V gene. TCRbeta CDR3 regions were amplified from genomic DNA using the immunoSEQ Assay, a bias-controlled multiplex PCR. Turning to the authors' computational methods: The number of nucleated cells in each sample was estimated by amplification of reference gene primers within the assay. To quantify the absolute abundance of each unique TCRbeta CDR3 rearrangement, sequence reads were collapsed and filtered. For each sample, productive Simpson clonality was calculated by taking the square root of Simpson's diversity index across productive rearrangements. TCRdb retrieved this table from immuneACCESS and kept in-frame rearrangements only. Not all clones are present; in checked studies, unresolved V genes account for under half, and no reason is known for the remainder. For V, J and clone size, that table is used; D and trimming come from the DNA. Recorded for this sample are tens of thousands of clones; roughly 88% of them occurred a single time. Of the sample, 9% to 15% falls within the top ten clones.

Whole blood was collected in K2EDTA tubes by collaborating institutions according to the institutions' own protocols. For TCRbeta analysis, collaborators shipped samples in one of three forms: frozen whole blood, isolated PBMCs, or DNA extracted from either of those sample types. This clone was seen only once. Its specific antigen is unknown. One junction end disagrees with the germline gene, perhaps due to a read error. Other DNA sequences of this sample code for an identical CDR3. The sample taken for sequencing was peripheral blood. The sequence was obtained from a human donor in a cohort sampled during active COVID-19. The chain joins TRBV5-1 to TRBJ2-2; a confident D gene designation cannot be given. The CDR3 corresponds to CASSSQTRDTGELFF. The DNA sequence is given as TGCGCTAGCAGCTCACAAACTCGGGACACCGGGGAGCTGTTTTTT.